The 2 T cell receptor beta chains given below trace back to one sample, sequenced in a study of shared clonotypes between healthy human individuals. Assay: immunoSEQ multiplex PCR; the TCRdb copy retains only in-frame clones and omits some. This sample has roughly 300,000 clones, with around four fifths found just once. The sample was memory CD4+ T cells sorted from blood. Subset given: CD45RA-negative fraction. The receptors here all came from a man aged 30 to 45 in good health.

The chain recombines TRBV7-2 with TRBJ2-1; D might be TRBD2 (6 bases). The CDR3 spans 13 residues. Germline V gene data show CDR1 as SGHTA and CDR2 as FQGNSA. The V gene lost 0 bases and the J gene lost 9 bases, with 9 bases spanning the gap. DNA of the CDR3: TGTGCCAGCAGCTTAGCACTAGCTGGTGAGCAGTTCTTC. It translates to CASSLALAGEQFF.

The chain joins TRBV11-3 to TRBJ2-1; TRBD2 matches 9 bases. CDR3 size: 16 residues. Trimming at V came to 5 bases and at J to 4 bases, leaving 9 bases not matched to a gene. The V gene's germline CDR1 is SGHNT and CDR2 YENEEA. The CDR3 loop is CASSLYSGGTYNEQFF. Here the CDR3 DNA reads TGTGCCAGCAGCCTTTATAGCGGGGGCACATACAATGAGCAGTTCTTC.